These T cell receptor beta chains were read from a single sample in a study of cytomegalovirus exposure and HLA in healthy donors. The protocol was immunoSEQ multiplex PCR, while the TCRdb copy is restricted to in-frame clones and leaves out a portion. The repertoire includes some 160,000 clones, 80% to 95% of them detected once, and under 0.8% sits in the top ten. The specimen was PBMCs. The receptors stem from a young man in good health and CMV-seronegative. Both conserved end residues are part of each CDR3. A D gene is named only where the DNA matches it firmly.

TRBJ1-4	TRBV14	TRBD1	CASSQATGTGRWATNEKLFF	TGTGCCAGCAGCCAAGCGACCGGGACAGGCCGATGGGCAACTAATGAAAAACTGTTTTTT
TRBJ2-7	TRBV9	TRBD2	CASSVGAGGLENEQYF	TGTGCCAGCAGCGTTGGAGCGGGGGGGCTCGAAAACGAGCAGTACTTC
TRBJ2-5	TRBV6-1	TRBD1	CASKRDRAETQYF	TGTGCCAGCAAGAGGGACAGGGCAGAGACCCAGTACTTC
TRBJ1-3	TRBV7-9	TRBD1	CASSRTGGGGNTIYF	TGTGCCAGCAGCCGTACAGGGGGCGGTGGAAACACCATATATTTT
TRBJ2-5	TRBV7-2	TRBD2	CASSLRLAGTQYF	TGTGCCAGCAGCCTCCGACTAGCGGGGACCCAGTACTTC
TRBJ1-3	TRBV2	TRBD1	CASRVGTGLGNTIYF	TGTGCCAGCAGGGTCGGGACAGGTCTCGGAAACACCATATATTTT
TRBJ2-2	TRBV7-3	TRBD2	CASSSYSLAGAGELFF	TGTGCCAGCAGCTCTTACTCCCTAGCGGGGGCCGGGGAGCTGTTTTTT
TRBJ2-3	TRBV7-5	NA	CARSSLAGGSPGTDTQYF	TGTGCCAGAAGCTCCCTAGCGGGGGGCTCCCCCGGCACAGATACGCAGTATTTT
TRBJ2-5	TRBV29-1	TRBD2	CSVDWIAGETQYF	TGCAGCGTTGACTGGATAGCGGGAGAGACCCAGTACTTC
TRBJ2-3	TRBV27	NA	CGVGGGWLNTQYF	TGTGGGGTGGGGGGTGGCTGGTTGAATACGCAGTATTTT
TRBJ1-2	TRBV9	TRBD1	CASGVQGIYGYTF	TGTGCCAGTGGGGTACAGGGGATCTATGGCTACACCTTC
TRBJ1-2	TRBV11-3	NA	CASSAGNYGYTF	TGTGCCAGCAGCGCGGGGAACTATGGCTACACCTTC
TRBJ1-4	TRBV4-1	TRBD1	CASSLRQGFEKLFF	TGCGCCAGCAGCCTCAGACAGGGCTTTGAAAAACTGTTTTTT
TRBJ2-7	TRBV2	NA	CASTSDKRYEQYF	TGTGCCAGCACCTCGGACAAGAGATACGAGCAGTACTTC
TRBJ1-1	TRBV6-1	NA	CASSWSGNTEAFF	TGTGCCAGCAGTTGGTCAGGGAACACTGAAGCTTTCTTT
TRBJ2-3	TRBV15	NA	CATSRDAGTSGTDTQYF	TGTGCCACCAGCAGAGATGCCGGGACTTCCGGCACAGATACGCAGTATTTT
TRBJ2-1	TRBV6-5	TRBD2	CASSYWAGGSYNEQFF	TGTGCCAGCAGTTACTGGGCGGGAGGCTCCTACAATGAGCAGTTCTTC